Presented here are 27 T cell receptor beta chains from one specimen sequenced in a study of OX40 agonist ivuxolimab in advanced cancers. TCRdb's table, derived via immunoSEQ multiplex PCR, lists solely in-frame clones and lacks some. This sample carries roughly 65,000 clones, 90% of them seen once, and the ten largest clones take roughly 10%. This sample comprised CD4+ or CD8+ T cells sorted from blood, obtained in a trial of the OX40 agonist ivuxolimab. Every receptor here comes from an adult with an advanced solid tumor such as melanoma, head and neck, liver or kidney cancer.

CDR3 protein: CASSPLAGDPETQYF. For the CDR3, the DNA is TGTGCCAGCAGCCCGCTAGCGGGAGACCCAGAGACCCAGTACTTC. The chain recombines TRBV4-2 with TRBJ2-5, with 10 positions matching TRBD2. The V and J ends lost 4 bases and 4 bases, in that order; junction bases with no gene match: 6. The CDR3 is 15 amino acids. Germline V lookup: CDR1 LGHNA, CDR2 YNFKEQ.

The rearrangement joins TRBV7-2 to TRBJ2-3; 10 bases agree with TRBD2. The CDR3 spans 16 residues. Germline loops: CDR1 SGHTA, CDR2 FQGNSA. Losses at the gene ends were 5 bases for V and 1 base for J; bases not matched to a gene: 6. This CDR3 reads CASSIRLAGRTDTQYF. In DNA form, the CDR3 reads TGTGCCAGCAGCATTCGACTAGCGGGCCGCACAGATACGCAGTATTTT.

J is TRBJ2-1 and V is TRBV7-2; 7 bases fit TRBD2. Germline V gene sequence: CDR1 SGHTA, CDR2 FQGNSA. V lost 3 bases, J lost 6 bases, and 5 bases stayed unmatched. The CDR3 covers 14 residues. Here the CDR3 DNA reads TGTGCCAGCAGCTTCCTACTAGCGAGCAATGAGCAGTTCTTC. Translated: CASSFLLASNEQFF.

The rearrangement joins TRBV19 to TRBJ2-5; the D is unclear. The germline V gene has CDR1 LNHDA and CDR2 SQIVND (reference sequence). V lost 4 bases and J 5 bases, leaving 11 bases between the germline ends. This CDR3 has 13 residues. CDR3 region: CASSRRTRETQYF. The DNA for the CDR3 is TGTGCCAGTAGTAGGCGGACGAGGGAGACCCAGTACTTC. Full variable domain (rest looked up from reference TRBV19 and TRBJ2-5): DGGITQSPKYLFRKEGQNVTLSCEQNLNHDAMYWYRQDPGQGLRLIYYSQIVNDFQKGDIAEGYSVSREKKESFPLTVTSAQKNPTAFYLCASSRRTRETQYFGPGTRLLVL.

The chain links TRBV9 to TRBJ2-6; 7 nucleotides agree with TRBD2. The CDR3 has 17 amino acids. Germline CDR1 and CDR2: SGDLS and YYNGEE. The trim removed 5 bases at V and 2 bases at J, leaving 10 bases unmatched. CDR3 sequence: CASSRSPAGAGANVLTF. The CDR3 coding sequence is TGTGCCAGCAGTCGCTCTCCGGCGGGAGCTGGGGCCAACGTCCTGACTTTC.

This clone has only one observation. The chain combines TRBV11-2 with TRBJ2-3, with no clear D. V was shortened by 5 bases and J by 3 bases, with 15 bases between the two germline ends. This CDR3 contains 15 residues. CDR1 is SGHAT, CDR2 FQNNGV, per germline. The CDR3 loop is CASSANQLGTDTQYF. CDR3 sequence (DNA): TGTGCCAGCAGCGCGAACCAGCTTGGGACAGATACGCAGTATTTT.

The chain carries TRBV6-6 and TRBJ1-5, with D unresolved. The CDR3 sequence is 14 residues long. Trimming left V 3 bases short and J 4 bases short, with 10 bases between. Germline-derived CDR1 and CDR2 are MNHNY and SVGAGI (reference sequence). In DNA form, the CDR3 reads TGTGCCAGCAGTTATAGGGTCGAAAATCAGCCCCAGCATTTT. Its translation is CASSYRVENQPQHF.

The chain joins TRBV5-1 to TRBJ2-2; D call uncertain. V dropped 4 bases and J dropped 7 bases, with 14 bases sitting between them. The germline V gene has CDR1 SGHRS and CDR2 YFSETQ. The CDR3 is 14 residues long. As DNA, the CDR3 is TGCGCCAGCAGCCAAAAACAGCTGGGCGGGGAGCTGTTTTTT. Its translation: CASSQKQLGGELFF.

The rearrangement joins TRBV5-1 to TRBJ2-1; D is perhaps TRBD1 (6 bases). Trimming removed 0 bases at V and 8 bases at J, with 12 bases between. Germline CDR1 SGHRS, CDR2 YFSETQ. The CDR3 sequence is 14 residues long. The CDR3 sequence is CASSLEVGADEQFF. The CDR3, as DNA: TGCGCCAGCAGCTTGGAGGTGGGGGCCGATGAGCAGTTCTTC.

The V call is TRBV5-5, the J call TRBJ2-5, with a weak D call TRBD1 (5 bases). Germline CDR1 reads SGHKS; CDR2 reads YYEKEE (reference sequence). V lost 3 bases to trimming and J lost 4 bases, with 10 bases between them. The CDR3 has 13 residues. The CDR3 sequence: CASSSRGRETQYF. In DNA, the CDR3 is TGTGCCAGCAGCTCTAGGGGCCGAGAGACCCAGTACTTC.

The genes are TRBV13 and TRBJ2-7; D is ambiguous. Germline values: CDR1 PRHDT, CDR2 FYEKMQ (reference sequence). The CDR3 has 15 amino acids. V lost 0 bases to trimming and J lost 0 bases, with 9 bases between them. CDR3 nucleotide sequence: TGTGCCAGCAGCTTAGGTCAGGCACACTCCTACGAGCAGTACTTC. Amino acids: CASSLGQAHSYEQYF.

CDR3 nucleotide sequence: TGTGCCAGCAGCTTAGCGAGGGGGGGCTTTGAGACCCAGTACTTC. Amino acids: CASSLARGGFETQYF. The chain links TRBV7-8 to TRBJ2-5; D might be TRBD2 (7 bases). The CDR3 extends over 15 amino acids. CDR1 is SGHVS, CDR2 FQNEAQ, per germline. V lost 0 bases and J lost 5, with 13 bases in between.

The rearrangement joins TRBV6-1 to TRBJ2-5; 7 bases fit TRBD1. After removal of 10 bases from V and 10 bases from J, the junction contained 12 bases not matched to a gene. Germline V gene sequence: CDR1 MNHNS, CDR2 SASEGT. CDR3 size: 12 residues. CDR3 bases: TGTGCCACCACAGGGACAGCGGTGAGCCAGTACTTC. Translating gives CATTGTAVSQYF.

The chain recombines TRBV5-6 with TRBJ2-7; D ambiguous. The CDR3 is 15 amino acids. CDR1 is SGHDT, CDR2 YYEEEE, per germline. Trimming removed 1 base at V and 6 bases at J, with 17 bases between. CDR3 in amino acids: CASSLSISRLAEQYF. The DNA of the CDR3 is TGTGCCAGCAGCTTGTCAATTTCTCGTCTCGCCGAGCAGTACTTC.

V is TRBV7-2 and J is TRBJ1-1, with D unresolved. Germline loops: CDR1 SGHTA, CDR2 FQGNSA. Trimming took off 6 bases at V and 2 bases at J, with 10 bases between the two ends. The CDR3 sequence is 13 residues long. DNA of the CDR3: TGTGCCAGCAGTTCCTCCGGTAACACTGAAGCTTTCTTT. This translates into CASSSSGNTEAFF.

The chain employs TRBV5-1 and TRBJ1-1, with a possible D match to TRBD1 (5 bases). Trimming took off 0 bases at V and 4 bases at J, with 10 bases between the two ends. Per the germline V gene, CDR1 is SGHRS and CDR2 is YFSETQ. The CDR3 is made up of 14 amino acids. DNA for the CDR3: TGCGCCAGCAGCTTGGCCATAACAGGCACTGAAGCTTTCTTT. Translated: CASSLAITGTEAFF.

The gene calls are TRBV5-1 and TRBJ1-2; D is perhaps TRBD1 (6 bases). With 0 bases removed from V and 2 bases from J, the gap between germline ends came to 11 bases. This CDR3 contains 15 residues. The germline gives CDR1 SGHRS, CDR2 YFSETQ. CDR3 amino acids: CASSLAGTSNYGYTF. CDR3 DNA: TGCGCCAGCAGCTTGGCCGGGACATCCAACTATGGCTACACCTTC. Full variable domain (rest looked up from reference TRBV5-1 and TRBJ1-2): KAGVTQTPRYLIKTRGQQVTLSCSPISGHRSVSWYQQTPGQGLQFLFEYFSETQRNKGNFPGRFSGRQFSNSRSEMNVSTLELGDSALYLCASSLAGTSNYGYTFGSGTRLTVV.

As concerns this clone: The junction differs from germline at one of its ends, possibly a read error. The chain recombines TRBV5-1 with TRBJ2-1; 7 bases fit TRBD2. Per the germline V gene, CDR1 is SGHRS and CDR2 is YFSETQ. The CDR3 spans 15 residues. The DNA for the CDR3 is TGCGCCAGCAGGTTGGGACTAAACTCCTACAATGAGCAGTTCTTC. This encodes CASRLGLNSYNEQFF.

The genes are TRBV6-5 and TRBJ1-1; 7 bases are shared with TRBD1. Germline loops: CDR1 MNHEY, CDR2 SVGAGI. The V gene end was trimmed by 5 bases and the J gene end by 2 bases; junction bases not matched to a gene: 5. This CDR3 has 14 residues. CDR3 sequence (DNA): TGTGCCAGCAGTCCAAGGGGGCGTAACACTGAAGCTTTCTTT. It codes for CASSPRGRNTEAFF.

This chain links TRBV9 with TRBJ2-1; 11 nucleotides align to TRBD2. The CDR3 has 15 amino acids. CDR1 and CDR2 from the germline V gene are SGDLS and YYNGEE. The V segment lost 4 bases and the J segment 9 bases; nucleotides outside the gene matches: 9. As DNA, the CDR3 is TGTGCCAGCAGCCCGACTAGCGGGAATAGCATTGAGCAGTTCTTC. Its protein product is CASSPTSGNSIEQFF.

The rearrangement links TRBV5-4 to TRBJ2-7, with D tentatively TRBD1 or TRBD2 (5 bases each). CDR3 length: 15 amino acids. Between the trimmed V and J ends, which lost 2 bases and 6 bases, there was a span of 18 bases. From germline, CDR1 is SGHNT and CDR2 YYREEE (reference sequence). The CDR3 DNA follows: TGTGCCAGCAGCTTTTCGGGACGCCGACGTACCGAGCAGTACTTC. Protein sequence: CASSFSGRRRTEQYF.

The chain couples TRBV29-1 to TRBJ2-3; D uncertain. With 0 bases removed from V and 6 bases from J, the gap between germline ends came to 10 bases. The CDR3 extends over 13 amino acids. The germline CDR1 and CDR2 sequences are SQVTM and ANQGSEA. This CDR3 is CSVEEAERDTQYF. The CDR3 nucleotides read TGCAGCGTTGAAGAGGCGGAGAGGGATACGCAGTATTTT.

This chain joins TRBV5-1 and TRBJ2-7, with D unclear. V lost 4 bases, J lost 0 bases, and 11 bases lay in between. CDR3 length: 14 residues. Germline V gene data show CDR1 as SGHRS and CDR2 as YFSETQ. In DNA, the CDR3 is TGCGCCAGCAGCCCCCGTGGGAACTCCTACGAGCAGTACTTC. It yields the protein CASSPRGNSYEQYF.

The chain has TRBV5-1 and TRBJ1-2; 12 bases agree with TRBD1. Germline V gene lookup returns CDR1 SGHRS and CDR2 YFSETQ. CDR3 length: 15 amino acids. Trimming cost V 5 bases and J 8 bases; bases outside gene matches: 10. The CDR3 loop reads CASRSRPGQGAGYTF. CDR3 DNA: TGCGCCAGCAGGAGTCGGCCGGGACAGGGGGCGGGCTACACCTTC.

DNA of the CDR3: TGTGCCAGCAGGTTGGAGGTAGCGGGGTACAATGAGCAGTTCTTC. It translates to CASRLEVAGYNEQFF. The chain couples TRBV11-3 to TRBJ2-1; 8 positions match TRBD2. The J segment lost 4 bases and the V segment lost 6 bases, leaving 8 bases of the junction unmatched. Germline V CDR1 and CDR2: SGHNT, YENEEA. This CDR3 has 15 amino acids.

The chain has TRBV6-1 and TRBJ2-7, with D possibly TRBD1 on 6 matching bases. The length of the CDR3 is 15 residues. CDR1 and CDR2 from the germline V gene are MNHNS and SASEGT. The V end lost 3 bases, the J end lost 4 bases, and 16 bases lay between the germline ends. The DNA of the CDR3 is TGTGCCAGCAGTGAGGGTAGCAGGGGTGGTTACGAGCAGTACTTC. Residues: CASSEGSRGGYEQYF.

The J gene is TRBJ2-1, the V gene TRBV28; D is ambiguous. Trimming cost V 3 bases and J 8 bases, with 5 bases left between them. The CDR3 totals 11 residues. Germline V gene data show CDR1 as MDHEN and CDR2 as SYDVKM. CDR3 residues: CASSFFYEQFF. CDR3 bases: TGTGCCAGCAGTTTTTTCTATGAGCAGTTCTTC.